Below are 13 T cell receptor beta chains sequenced from a single sample in a study of human T cells and chemical hapten exposure. TCRdb independently ran MiXCR on the RACE reads; one entry per CDR3 protein. Found here are 70,000 or so distinct CDR3 sequences, over 8.5% of them singletons; the top ten hold more than 1.2%. The time point: patch test 3, about 24 weeks after DPC sensitization. The treatment here: therapeutic diphenylcyclopropenone sensitization with weekly scalp DPC. Material: whole blood, obtained in connection with sensitization to the hapten diphenylcyclopropenone (DPC). These receptors originate from a woman aged 50 to 65 with alopecia areata. Some clones in this sample may be carry-over from other donors' samples.

The V call is TRBV28, the J call TRBJ1-1, with D possibly TRBD1 on 6 matching bases. The CDR3 extends over 11 amino acids. V lost 5 bases and J 8 bases, leaving 9 bases between the germline ends. Per the germline V gene, CDR1 is MDHEN and CDR2 is SYDVKM. In nucleotides, the CDR3 is TGTGCCAGCAGTGACAGGAGAGAAGCTTTCTTT. This gives the protein CASSDRREAFF. The complete variable domain, with remaining parts taken from reference TRBV28 and TRBJ1-1, reads DVKVTQSSRYLVKRTGEKVFLECVQDMDHENMFWYRQDPGLGLRLIYFSYDVKMKEKGDIPEGYSVSREKKERFSLILESASTNQTSMYLCASSDRREAFFGQGTRLTVV.

The V and J genes are TRBV27 and TRBJ1-6; TRBD1 aligns across 7 bases. There are 12 residues in the CDR3. Germline lookup yields CDR1 MNHEY and CDR2 SMNVEV (reference sequence). J gave up 5 bases and V 8 bases, and 0 bases lay outside the gene matches. CDR3 bases: TGTGCCAGCGGGACAGATAATTCACCCCTCCACTTT. Encoded protein: CASGTDNSPLHF.

This clonotype was recorded at least ten times. The rearrangement joins TRBV18 to TRBJ2-7; D is unresolved. This CDR3 is built from 15 residues. The V gene's germline CDR1 is KGHSH and CDR2 LQKENI. The V end lost 2 bases, the J end lost 7 bases, and 18 bases lay between the germline ends. CDR3 DNA: TGTGCCAGCTCACCAGACGCGCGGAACCTACGAGAGCAGTACTTC. This translates into CASSPDARNLREQYF.

This clonotype was seen a few times. The J gene is TRBJ2-2, the V gene TRBV12-3 or TRBV12-4, with TRBD2 matching 11 bases. V shed 6 bases, J shed 6 bases, and the junction held 6 bases outside the gene matches. The CDR3 loop spans 15 amino acids. CDR3 amino acids: CASSRLAGFSGELFF. The CDR3 DNA follows: TGTGCCAGCAGCCGACTAGCGGGATTCTCCGGGGAGCTGTTTTTT.

This clonotype appeared many times. J is TRBJ2-1 and V is TRBV5-4; D remains unclear. Deletions cut 2 bases from V and 4 bases from J, with 1 base between. Germline V gene lookup returns CDR1 SGHNT and CDR2 YYREEE (reference sequence). The CDR3 is made up of 11 amino acids. As DNA, the CDR3 is TGTGCCAGCAGCTTTTACAATGAGCAGTTCTTC. The encoded protein is CASSFYNEQFF.

The chain joins TRBV27 to TRBJ2-7, with D perhaps matching TRBD2 (5 bases). The CDR3 totals 14 residues. CDR1 is MNHEY and CDR2 is SMNVEV in the germline V gene (reference sequence). V was cut by 3 bases and J by 4 bases, with 13 bases left in between. CDR3 DNA sequence: TGTGCCAGCAGTTTCTTGGTCGGAGGATACGAGCAGTACTTC. Translated, it gives CASSFLVGGYEQYF.

The chain uses TRBV5-1 and TRBJ1-2; D gene ambiguous. The CDR3 extends over 14 amino acids. Germline V gene sequence: CDR1 SGHRS, CDR2 YFSETQ. Trimming took off 4 bases at V and 4 bases at J, with 14 bases between the two ends. DNA of the CDR3: TGCGCCAGCAGCGTCGGCCAGGAGGTCTATGGCTACACCTTC. Translation: CASSVGQEVYGYTF.

This clonotype was detected only a few times. The genes are TRBV4-1 and TRBJ2-5; D call uncertain. This CDR3 is 19 amino acids long. With 0 bases removed from V and 2 bases from J, the gap between germline ends came to 22 bases. Germline loops: CDR1 MGHRA, CDR2 YSYEKL. CDR3 sequence: CASSQDDPSVELGQETQYF. CDR3 DNA sequence: TGCGCCAGCAGCCAAGATGACCCCAGTGTGGAGCTCGGACAAGAGACCCAGTACTTC.

This clonotype was observed a handful of times. The V gene is TRBV29-1, the J gene TRBJ2-1; 7 bases line up with TRBD1. V lost 6 bases and J lost 6; bases outside the gene matches: 8. The CDR3 is made up of 13 amino acids. Per the germline V gene, CDR1 is SQVTM and CDR2 is ANQGSEA. CDR3 DNA sequence: TGCAGCGTCGCCGGGACAGTTTCCAATGAGCAGTTCTTC. As protein: CSVAGTVSNEQFF.

By proportion, this clonotype is medium-sized. The chain couples TRBV7-8 to TRBJ2-5, with 11 bases aligning to TRBD2. The CDR3 spans 17 residues. Germline V gene sequence: CDR1 SGHVS, CDR2 FQNEAQ. Losses at the gene ends were 2 bases for V and 5 bases for J; bases not matched to a gene: 10. Written as DNA, the CDR3 is TGTGCCAGCAGCTTATTTAAGCTAGCGGGAGGTACGGAGACCCAGTACTTC. Protein product: CASSLFKLAGGTETQYF.

This clonotype was counted ten times or more. The chain links TRBV28 to TRBJ2-4; unclear D gene. CDR1 is MDHEN, CDR2 SYDVKM, per germline. This CDR3 comprises 16 residues. The V end lost 4 bases, the J end lost 4 bases, and 17 bases lay between the germline ends. The CDR3 DNA follows: TGTGCCAGCAGTTCGCACTCCGCTCCCCATAAAAACATTCAGTACTTC. Translated, it gives CASSSHSAPHKNIQYF. Full variable domain (missing parts from reference TRBV28 and TRBJ2-4): DVKVTQSSRYLVKRTGEKVFLECVQDMDHENMFWYRQDPGLGLRLIYFSYDVKMKEKGDIPEGYSVSREKKERFSLILESASTNQTSMYLCASSSHSAPHKNIQYFGAGTRLSVL.

The chain recombines TRBV4-1 with TRBJ1-1; the match to TRBD1 covers 7 bases. The trim removed 5 bases at V and 5 bases at J, leaving 5 bases unmatched. Germline V gene sequence: CDR1 MGHRA, CDR2 YSYEKL. CDR3 size: 13 residues. CDR3 protein: CASSKQGSTEAFF. CDR3 sequence (DNA): TGCGCCAGCAGCAAACAGGGGAGTACTGAAGCTTTCTTT.

This clonotype has a handful of counts. This rearrangement joins TRBV28 to TRBJ2-7; D unresolved. CDR1 is MDHEN and CDR2 is SYDVKM in the germline V gene. Trimming cost V 10 bases and J 6 bases, with 16 bases left between them. This CDR3 has 12 amino acids. In DNA form, the CDR3 reads TGTGCCACCTCCGTCCAGGCTTTCGAGCAGTACTTC. Amino acids: CATSVQAFEQYF.